The clone carrying this T cell receptor beta chain was counted ten times or more. CDR3 length: 15 residues. The V end lost 1 base, the J end lost 0 bases, and 10 bases lay between the germline ends. Germline CDR1 reads SGHRS; CDR2 reads YFSETQ. The sample belongs to a study of T-cell reconstitution after alpha-beta-depleted transplantation in children. Preparation of the TCRbeta library was carried out with unique molecular identifiers. Each CDR3 protein gets one entry after TCRdb re-called the PCR reads with MiXCR. Here the sample spans 700,000 or so distinct CDR3 sequences, around 12% being singletons.

The rearrangement links TRBV5-1 to TRBJ1-2; no clear D. The sample was PBMCs, taken before TCRalphabeta/CD19-depleted stem cell transplant. This receptor was obtained from a girl aged 2-10 years with congenital amegakaryocytic thrombocytopenia, due to receive a stem cell transplant. The CDR3 DNA reads TGCGCCAGCAGCTTGAGCGGAGCCCCTAACTATGGCTACACCTTC. Translating gives CASSLSGAPNYGYTF.